In this sample, the clone carrying this T cell receptor (beta chain) turned up a few times. Antigen specificity is unknown. The CDR3 is 15 amino acids. After removal of 4 bases from V and 5 bases from J, the junction contained 8 bases not matched to a gene. The germline CDR1 and CDR2 sequences are SGHDT and YYEEEE. The data were produced by immunoSEQ multiplex PCR, yet TCRdb's version contains in-frame clones alone and is incomplete. The repertoire has about 220,000 clones, around nine tenths of them found once; the top ten carry about 1%. This sample stems from a study of cytomegalovirus exposure and HLA in healthy donors. Study summary: It was reported in a later analysis that the 100 to 150 validation repertoires used the same platform as the 550 to 800 first-cohort repertoires.

General observations from the study: The study labeled 170 or so TCR beta chains cytomegalovirus-associated. TCR clusters originating in the first cohort tended to co-occur in the 110 or so validation repertoires, according to a later analysis. There were some public TCRs occurring in many donors, but most TCR sequences were rare.

Source material: PBMCs. The clonotype comes from a woman aged 18-29 years in good health and CMV-seronegative. J is TRBJ2-3 and V is TRBV5-6; 9 nucleotides match TRBD2. CDR3 in DNA: TGTGCCAGCAGCACGGGACTAGCAAATCAAGATACGCAGTATTTT. Translating gives CASSTGLANQDTQYF.